Only a few counts were recorded for the clone carrying this TCR beta chain. What it binds is not known. These data come from a study of beta chain features in type 1 diabetes. The isolated RNA, all of it, was reverse transcribed, so expressed TCRB transcripts were what got sequenced. Some clones are missing from TCRdb's copy, which holds only in-frame ones; the method was immunoSEQ multiplex PCR. Of around 250,000 clones in the sample, 68% were seen once. General observations from the study: The naive, central memory and Treg TCRB repertoires of patients appeared to be more similar to one another than those of healthy donors.

V gave up 2 bases and J gave up 9 bases, with 11 bases separating them. Germline CDR1 GTSNPN, CDR2 SVGIG (reference sequence). CDR3 length equals 11 residues. The sequenced material came from naive CD4+ T cells from blood. The chain combines TRBV30 with TRBJ2-7; D is unclear. The sequence came from a man aged 25-45 years in good health. The CDR3 reads CAWSTSGAQYF. The DNA for the CDR3 is TGTGCCTGGAGTACCAGTGGAGCGCAGTACTTC. The variable domain in full, completed from reference TRBV30 and TRBJ2-7, reads SQTIHQWPATLVQPVGSPLSLECTVEGTSNPNLYWYRQAAGRGLQLLFYSVGIGQISSEVPQNLSASRPQDRQFILSSKKLLLSDSGFYLCAWSTSGAQYFGPGTRLTVT.